A single sample gave rise to the 2 T cell receptor beta chains below, sequenced in a study of cytomegalovirus exposure and HLA in healthy donors. The study ran its PCR with 60 Vbeta and 13 Jbeta primers. The table came from immunoSEQ multiplex PCR; TCRdb's copy has only in-frame clones and leaves some out. The data contain about 120,000 clones, 82% of them singletons. Input material: PBMCs. These receptors were collected from a male donor in good health and CMV-seropositive.

V usage is TRBV28 and J usage is TRBJ1-2, with TRBD1 as a possible D gene (6 bases). CDR1 MDHEN and CDR2 SYDVKM come from the germline V gene. The CDR3 is 13 residues long. Trimming took off 10 bases at V and 1 base at J, with 13 bases between the two ends. The CDR3 is CAILTGINYGYTF. The CDR3 DNA is TGTGCCATACTAACAGGGATTAACTATGGCTACACCTTC.

The chain carries TRBV5-1 and TRBJ2-3, with TRBD1 identical over 7 bases. Trimming removed 4 bases from V and 9 bases from J; junction bases left unmatched: 23. CDR1 is SGHRS and CDR2 is YFSETQ in the germline V gene. The CDR3 is 18 amino acids. Here the CDR3 reads CASSPPPTGFFSWETQYF. The DNA of the CDR3 is TGCGCCAGCAGCCCGCCCCCGACAGGGTTTTTCAGTTGGGAGACGCAGTATTTT. The full variable domain, with the rest looked up from reference TRBV5-1 and TRBJ2-3, is KAGVTQTPRYLIKTRGQQVTLSCSPISGHRSVSWYQQTPGQGLQFLFEYFSETQRNKGNFPGRFSGRQFSNSRSEMNVSTLELGDSALYLCASSPPPTGFFSWETQYFGPGTRLTVL.